These T cell receptor beta chains were read from a single sample in a study of blood T cell repertoires in COVID-19. Clones were read by immunoSEQ multiplex PCR, and TCRdb kept only the in-frame ones, dropping some. This table holds around 140,000 clones, approximately 87% found once. Material: peripheral blood. The source is a woman aged 45-60 years with active or convalescent COVID-19. Each CDR3 is given with its conserved first and last residue. A D gene is named only where the DNA matches it firmly. Not all rows give a size; the values are once, few, many and, for expanded clones, a class.

CDR3 protein	CDR3 DNA	V gene	J gene	D gene	clone size
CSVDGTGGNEQFF	TGCAGCGTTGATGGGACAGGGGGAAATGAGCAGTTCTTC	TRBV29-1	TRBJ2-1	TRBD1	-
CASRQLAGGSYEQYF	TGTGCCAGCAGGCAACTAGCGGGGGGGTCCTACGAGCAGTACTTC	TRBV6-5	TRBJ2-7	TRBD2	-
CASSLTGDQETQYF	TGCGCCAGCAGCTTAACGGGGGACCAAGAGACCCAGTACTTC	TRBV5-1	TRBJ2-5	-	-
CASSSRQKGTEAFF	TGTGCCAGCAGTTCAAGACAGAAGGGGACTGAAGCTTTCTTT	TRBV5-4	TRBJ1-1	-	once
CASSFGQGIPLSSYNSPLHF	TGTGCCAGCAGCTTTGGACAGGGGATTCCCCTCAGCTCCTATAATTCACCCCTCCACTTT	TRBV5-5	TRBJ1-6	TRBD1	-
CASSLTDRDTQYF	TGTGCCAGCAGCTTGACGGACAGAGATACGCAGTATTTT	TRBV5-5	TRBJ2-3	-	-
CASLRDRGGNEQFF	TGTGCCAGCCTCCGGGACAGGGGCGGGAATGAGCAGTTCTTC	TRBV2	TRBJ2-1	TRBD1	-
CASSLYPGSGVTDTQYF	TGTGCCAGCAGCTTATATCCAGGCTCGGGGGTGACAGATACGCAGTATTTT	TRBV7-9	TRBJ2-3	-	-
CASSLRGGMAGEQFF	TGTGCCAGCAGCCTTCGGGGGGGGATGGCGGGGGAGCAGTTCTTC	TRBV6-5	TRBJ2-1	TRBD2	-
CASSPRVVLNTEAFF	TGTGCCAGCAGCCCCAGGGTGGTGCTCAACACTGAAGCTTTCTTT	TRBV7-9	TRBJ1-1	-	-
CASSATGVTEAFF	TGTGCCAGCAGCGCTACAGGGGTCACTGAAGCTTTCTTT	TRBV9	TRBJ1-1	TRBD1	-
CASSPQSGSSYEQYF	TGTGCCAGCAGTCCCCAGAGCGGGAGCTCCTACGAGCAGTACTTC	TRBV2	TRBJ2-7	TRBD2	few
CASSQRWGGADTQYF	TGCGCCAGCAGCCAAAGATGGGGGGGCGCAGATACGCAGTATTTT	TRBV4-1	TRBJ2-3	-	-
CSVEDPYTGELFF	TGCAGCGTTGAAGATCCTTACACCGGGGAGCTGTTTTTT	TRBV29-1	TRBJ2-2	-	-
CATSSRQGNTEAFF	TGTGCCACCAGCAGTAGGCAGGGTAACACTGAAGCTTTCTTT	TRBV15	TRBJ1-1	-	-
CASSEGGRFNTEAFF	TGTGCCAGCAGTGAAGGCGGGAGATTTAACACTGAAGCTTTCTTT	TRBV25-1	TRBJ1-1	-	-
CAWSVGDRVHTEAFF	TGTGCCTGGAGTGTCGGGGACAGGGTCCACACTGAAGCTTTCTTT	TRBV30	TRBJ1-1	TRBD1	-
CASSEGDGYTF	TGTGCCAGCAGTGAAGGGGATGGCTACACCTTC	TRBV6-4	TRBJ1-2	-	once
CASSLVISGANTGELFF	TGTGCCAGCAGCTTAGTTATCAGCGGGGCGAACACCGGGGAGCTGTTTTTT	TRBV7-9	TRBJ2-2	TRBD2	-
CASSQEWQGDEQFF	TGTGCCAGCAGCCAAGAATGGCAGGGCGATGAGCAGTTCTTC	TRBV4-2	TRBJ2-1	-	once
CASSTPSENTEAFF	TGTGCCAGTAGTACCCCTAGTGAGAACACTGAAGCTTTCTTT	TRBV19	TRBJ1-1	-	many
CASSLGQGVETQYF	TGTGCCAGCAGCTTGGGGCAGGGGGTGGAGACCCAGTACTTC	TRBV11-3	TRBJ2-5	TRBD1	-
CASSPGRYQPQHF	TGTGCCAGCTCGCCAGGGCGCTATCAGCCCCAGCATTTT	TRBV18	TRBJ1-5	-	-
CASSISETGFNQPQHF	TGCGCCAGCAGTATTTCAGAGACAGGGTTCAATCAGCCCCAGCATTTT	TRBV23-1	TRBJ1-5	TRBD1	-
CASSSGVPQPQHF	TGTGCCAGCAGCTCGGGGGTTCCTCAGCCCCAGCATTTT	TRBV7-2	TRBJ1-5	-	-
CASSPSTGTYNEQFF	TGTGCCAGCAGCCCCTCGACAGGTACCTACAATGAGCAGTTCTTC	TRBV9	TRBJ2-1	-	-
CASSIVNIGGEQYF	TGTGCCAGTAGTATCGTAAACATTGGAGGCGAGCAGTACTTC	TRBV19	TRBJ2-7	-	-
CASNYRDRGAGELFF	TGTGCCAGTAATTACCGGGACAGGGGCGCCGGGGAGCTGTTTTTT	TRBV19	TRBJ2-2	TRBD1	once
CASSQGKSGNTIYF	TGTGCCAGTAGTCAGGGAAAGTCTGGAAACACCATATATTTT	TRBV19	TRBJ1-3	-	-
CASSPTQETQYF	TGCGCCAGCAGCCCGACACAAGAGACCCAGTACTTC	TRBV5-1	TRBJ2-5	-	-
CASRRPQDRGVRDGYTF	TGTGCCAGCAGACGACCTCAGGACAGGGGGGTTCGAGATGGCTACACCTTC	TRBV6-6	TRBJ1-2	TRBD1	-